This is a list of T cell receptor beta chains from one sample in a study of T-cell memory formation after mild COVID-19. Using its own MiXCR run on the 5' RACE reads, TCRdb lists one record per CDR3 protein. The data show under 110,000 distinct CDR3 sequences, over 15% seen once. Sequenced material: PBMCs or a T cell subset sorted from them (not recorded which). The receptors shown here come from an adult woman who had mild COVID-19 (a few samples of this study predate the infection). Cell type and time point are not known. CDR3s leave out the opening cysteine and the closing phenylalanine or tryptophan.

v_gene,CDR3aa
TRBV7-2,ASSSTGSTDTQY
TRBV2,ASSEGGGYQETQY
TRBV6-2/TRBV6-3,ASSDGRATDTQY
TRBV29-1,SVSSSESSYNEQF
TRBV9,ASSVGNSGYTGELF
TRBV24-1,ATSDHRGSEQF
TRBV20-1,SAALDRGISYEQY
TRBV2,ASSFYWVSGGTGELF
TRBV12-3/TRBV12-4,ASRPRTGGGETQY
TRBV28,ASRPRLAGGVEQY
TRBV4-1,ASSQRAVGYTEAF
TRBV4-3,ASSSSSRGNEQF
TRBV7-8,ASSYGTSGYNEQF
TRBV2,ASIADRGTEAF
TRBV12-3/TRBV12-4,ASSLVAVTSNGETQY
TRBV6-5,ASRLTAWGQGVAEAF
TRBV30,AWSWGSGSNEQY
TRBV6-5,ASRRSYNEQF
TRBV7-9,ASSFIATNTGELF
TRBV7-9,ASSLVQGGTGELF
TRBV7-6,ASSSVTGTGGSGANVLT
TRBV6-1,ASRLADYNEQF
TRBV27,ASSLNTGLNTEAF
TRBV9,ASSVDPGTANTDTQY
TRBV25-1,ASSVEGLVYT
TRBV24-1,AIGTSGSLDTQY
TRBV4-1,ASSHLGGAQPQH
TRBV12-3/TRBV12-4,ASEGPPTYEQY
TRBV5-5,ASINTGWQY
TRBV20-1,SARGPLMSDNEQF
TRBV25-1,ASSEKSGPKSYEQY
TRBV7-8,ASSDSNSTDTQY
TRBV27,ASRYSGQMNTEAF
TRBV20-1,SASAWLGPKNIQY